The source of this T cell receptor (beta chain) is a study of T cells in tuberculosis. The overall study: CD1B tetramers identified T cells specific for mycobacterial lipid GMM. IGRA-negative adolescents, IGRA-positive adolescents with latent tuberculosis and adults with active tuberculosis formed this South African cohort.

TCRdb keeps only in-frame clones here, not all; method: immunoSEQ multiplex PCR. The sample consists of roughly 30,000 clones, approximately 89% of them appearing once. The V gene's germline CDR1 is SGDLS and CDR2 YYNGEE. The CDR3 length is 16 residues. V was cut by 3 bases and J by 1 base, with 17 bases left in between. The count of this clone is one. The sequenced material came from PBMCs. The receptor comes from a donor between 5 and 29 years old with latent tuberculosis or without tuberculosis infection. This rearrangement joins TRBV9 to TRBJ2-7; D possibly corresponds to TRBD1 (5 bases). The CDR3: CASSATVTGRSYEQYF. The CDR3 nucleotides read TGTGCCAGCAGCGCCACCGTCACAGGAAGGTCCTACGAGCAGTACTTC.